This passage covers 25 T cell receptor beta chains from one sample sequenced in a study of OX40 agonist ivuxolimab in advanced cancers. Data came from immunoSEQ multiplex PCR; TCRdb stores just in-frame clones and leaves some out. The profile shows roughly 80,000 clones, around 85% of them singletons. This sample comprised CD4+ or CD8+ T cells sorted from blood, obtained in a trial of the OX40 agonist ivuxolimab. These receptors were collected from an adult with an advanced solid tumor such as melanoma, head and neck, liver or kidney cancer.

J is TRBJ1-2 and V is TRBV27; tentative D call: TRBD1 (5 bases). Trimming took 2 bases from V and 6 from J, leaving 13 bases between them. This CDR3 contains 14 residues. The germline CDR1 and CDR2 sequences are MNHEY and SMNVEV (reference sequence). The CDR3 coding sequence is TGTGCCAGCAGTTTAAAGAGGTGGGGGAATGGCTACACCTTC. The encoded protein is CASSLKRWGNGYTF.

V gene TRBV7-9 combines with J gene TRBJ2-5; 8 bases map to TRBD1. Trimming took 4 bases from V and 5 from J; bases not matched to a gene: 6. The CDR3 length is 14 residues. The germline V gene has CDR1 SEHNR and CDR2 FQNEAQ (reference sequence). CDR3 loop: CASSSGQGTETQYF. CDR3 nucleotides: TGTGCCAGCAGCTCCGGACAGGGTACCGAGACCCAGTACTTC.

The chain recombines TRBV6-6 with TRBJ2-6, with D unresolved. Germline V CDR1 and CDR2: MNHNY, SVGAGI (reference sequence). V lost 7 bases, J lost 4 bases, and 2 bases lay in between. This CDR3 is 11 amino acids long. For the CDR3, the DNA is TGTGCCAGCACCGGGGCCAACGTCCTGACTTTC. This translates into CASTGANVLTF.

This rearrangement joins TRBV29-1 to TRBJ1-4; D not certain. The CDR3 has 12 residues. Between the trimmed V and J ends, which lost 6 bases and 7 bases, there was a span of 12 bases. The germline gives CDR1 SQVTM, CDR2 ANQGSEA. The CDR3 is CSVQSWGEKLFF. As DNA, the CDR3 is TGCAGCGTACAATCGTGGGGTGAAAAACTGTTTTTT. Filled out from reference TRBV29-1 and TRBJ1-4, the complete variable domain reads SAVISQKPSRDICQRGTSLTIQCQVDSQVTMMFWYRQQPGQSLTLIATANQGSEATYESGFVIDKFPISRPNLTFSTLTVSNMSPEDSSIYLCSVQSWGEKLFFGSGTQLSVL.

The chain recombines TRBV9 with TRBJ2-3; no reliable D call. The V end lost 0 bases, the J end lost 1 base, and 9 bases lay between the germline ends. Germline CDR1 SGDLS, CDR2 YYNGEE. The CDR3 contains 15 residues. CDR3 amino acids: CASSVGAGGTDTQYF. As DNA, the CDR3 is TGTGCCAGCAGCGTAGGGGCAGGCGGCACAGATACGCAGTATTTT.

The chain is built from TRBV2 and TRBJ1-2; D gene unclear. This CDR3 comprises 13 residues. Germline V gene sequence: CDR1 SNHLY, CDR2 FYNNEI. Trimming removed 6 bases from V and 6 bases from J, with 14 bases in between. CDR3 region: CASRFWAIDGYTF. For the CDR3, the DNA is TGTGCCAGCAGATTCTGGGCAATCGATGGCTACACCTTC.

The CDR3 DNA sequence: TGTGCCAGCAGCCAAGCTAGCGGGGTGAACACCGGGGAGCTGTTTTTT. Translated, it gives CASSQASGVNTGELFF. The V gene is TRBV14, the J gene TRBJ2-2, with 9 bases aligning to TRBD2. The trim removed 1 base at V and 1 base at J, leaving 1 base unmatched. This CDR3 spans 16 amino acids. Germline V gene sequence: CDR1 SGHDN, CDR2 FVKESK. Using reference TRBV14 and TRBJ2-2 for the parts outside the CDR3, the full variable domain is EAGVTQFPSHSVIEKGQTVTLRCDPISGHDNLYWYRRVMGKEIKFLLHFVKESKQDESGMPNNRFLAERTGGTYSTLKVQPAELEDSGVYFCASSQASGVNTGELFFGEGSRLTVL.

This chain connects TRBV6-1 to TRBJ2-2, with D perhaps TRBD1 (6 bases). V lost 7 bases and J lost 0, with 12 bases in between. Germline CDR1 MNHNS, CDR2 SASEGT. This CDR3 contains 15 residues. The CDR3 region is CASIEGTPNTGELFF. For the CDR3, the DNA is TGTGCCAGCATCGAGGGGACACCGAACACCGGGGAGCTGTTTTTT.

V usage is TRBV7-9 and J usage is TRBJ2-2, with 7 bases that match TRBD1. The CDR3 contains 15 residues. V was clipped by 4 bases and J by 4 bases; unmatched bases: 6. Germline V gene sequence: CDR1 SEHNR, CDR2 FQNEAQ (reference sequence). The CDR3 coding sequence is TGTGCCAGCAGCTCGGCTCAGGGGGTCACCGGGGAGCTGTTTTTT. It specifies CASSSAQGVTGELFF.

V is TRBV5-1 and J is TRBJ2-3, with 8 bases fitting TRBD2. The germline V gene encodes CDR1 SGHRS and CDR2 YFSETQ. The trim removed 0 bases at V and 11 bases at J, leaving 14 bases unmatched. There are 16 residues in the CDR3. CDR3 sequence (DNA): TGCGCCAGCAGCTTGGTATTTCCAGCGGGAGACACAAAGCAGTATTTT. Translation gives CASSLVFPAGDTKQYF.

The chain couples TRBV7-3 to TRBJ2-2, with 11 bases lining up with TRBD1. Germline V gene data show CDR1 as SGHTA and CDR2 as FQGTGA. This CDR3 is 18 amino acids long. The trim removed 0 bases at V and 4 bases at J, leaving 7 bases unmatched. This chain's CDR3 is CASSLTAPGQGGTGELFF. For the CDR3, the DNA is TGTGCCAGCAGCTTAACGGCCCCGGGACAGGGGGGCACCGGGGAGCTGTTTTTT.

The chain employs TRBV5-8 and TRBJ2-5; D gene ambiguous. V shed 0 bases and J shed 4 bases, with 10 bases lying between them. The length of the CDR3 is 14 residues. Germline-derived CDR1 and CDR2 are SGHTS and YDEGEE. DNA of the CDR3: TGTGCCAGCAGCTTGGCACAGCTCTTAGAGACCCAGTACTTC. This encodes CASSLAQLLETQYF. The full variable domain, in which reference TRBV5-8 and TRBJ2-5 provide the parts outside the CDR3, is EAGVTQSPTHLIKTRGQQATLRCSPISGHTSVYWYQQALGLGLQFLLWYDEGEERNRGNFPPRFSGRQFPNYSSELNVNALELEDSALYLCASSLAQLLETQYFGPGTRLLVL.

The chain has TRBV5-1 and TRBJ2-7; 10 nucleotides agree with TRBD1. V gave up 3 bases and J gave up 6 bases; unmatched junction bases: 6. The CDR3 sequence is 14 residues long. The V gene's germline CDR1 is SGHRS and CDR2 YFSETQ. The CDR3 region is CASSYRDRGSEQYF. CDR3 nucleotides: TGCGCCAGCAGCTACCGGGACAGGGGCTCCGAGCAGTACTTC.

This chain joins TRBV13 and TRBJ2-5, with D possibly TRBD2 on 6 matching bases. V lost 1 base and J 7 bases, leaving 16 bases between the germline ends. Per the germline V gene, CDR1 is PRHDT and CDR2 is FYEKMQ (reference sequence). The CDR3 extends over 15 amino acids. This CDR3 is CASSLARGEAGTQYF. CDR3 coding DNA: TGTGCCAGCAGCTTAGCGAGAGGGGAGGCGGGGACCCAGTACTTC.

The CDR3 reads CASSPPKSHAWGGSSYNEQFF. CDR3 DNA sequence: TGTGCCAGCTCACCACCGAAATCCCATGCGTGGGGCGGGAGCTCCTACAATGAGCAGTTCTTC. The chain uses TRBV18 and TRBJ2-1; 7 bases line up with TRBD2. Unmatched junction bases numbered 17, after V lost 0 bases and J lost 0 bases. CDR3 length equals 21 residues. Germline V gives CDR1 KGHSH, CDR2 LQKENI.

The J gene is TRBJ2-2, the V gene TRBV30; D ambiguous. V dropped 2 bases and J dropped 5 bases, with 6 bases sitting between them. This CDR3 spans 12 amino acids. Germline CDR1 reads GTSNPN; CDR2 reads SVGIG (reference sequence). DNA for the CDR3: TGTGCCTGGAGTACGAGGACCGGGGAGCTGTTTTTT. This translates into CAWSTRTGELFF.

Concerning this clone itself: Other nucleotide sequences from this sample produce the same CDR3. The chain employs TRBV5-1 and TRBJ2-5; 9 nucleotides line up with TRBD1. Germline V lookup: CDR1 SGHRS, CDR2 YFSETQ. The CDR3 contains 14 residues. With V trimmed by 0 bases and J by 5 bases, 2 bases remained unmatched. The CDR3 reads CASSLAGQGETQYF. The CDR3, as DNA: TGCGCCAGCAGCTTGGCAGGACAGGGGGAGACCCAGTACTTC.

The V and J genes are TRBV6-5 and TRBJ2-2; 12 bases match TRBD1. CDR3 length equals 16 residues. V trimming: 2 bases; J trimming: 7 bases; junction bases outside the gene matches: 5. Per germline, CDR1 MNHEY and CDR2 SVGAGI. The chain's CDR3 is CASSYKGQGAGGELFF. Here the CDR3 DNA reads TGTGCCAGCAGTTACAAGGGACAGGGGGCGGGCGGGGAGCTGTTTTTT.

The rearrangement joins TRBV11-2 to TRBJ1-3, with D uncertain. V shed 0 bases and J shed 2 bases, with 11 bases lying between them. The germline CDR1 and CDR2 sequences are SGHAT and FQNNGV. CDR3 length: 16 amino acids. CDR3 sequence: CASSLDGGGAGNTIYF. The CDR3 DNA reads as TGTGCCAGCAGCTTAGATGGAGGCGGCGCTGGAAACACCATATATTTT.

The chain joins TRBV5-4 to TRBJ2-1, with a tentative D call TRBD1 (5 bases). CDR1 is SGHNT, CDR2 YYREEE, per germline (reference sequence). This CDR3 spans 18 amino acids. V gave up 4 bases and J gave up 6 bases, with 26 bases separating them. The CDR3 DNA reads as TGTGCCAGCAGCCCACCCATTGGTGGGGCCTATATGGGCAATGAGCAGTTCTTC. As protein: CASSPPIGGAYMGNEQFF.

This clone came up a few times. V usage is TRBV30 and J usage is TRBJ1-2; D is possibly TRBD1 (5 bases). The V end lost 0 bases, the J end lost 7 bases, and 9 bases lay between the germline ends. Germline CDR1 is GTSNPN and CDR2 is SVGIG (reference sequence). The CDR3 totals 12 residues. The chain's CDR3 is CAWSVQRGGYTF. The DNA of the CDR3 is TGTGCCTGGAGTGTACAAAGGGGTGGCTACACCTTC.

J is TRBJ2-7 and V is TRBV10-3; 7 bases are a match to TRBD1. J gave up 6 bases and V 4 bases, and 12 bases lay outside the gene matches. Germline V CDR1 and CDR2: ENHRY, SYGVKD. The CDR3 is made up of 15 amino acids. The DNA for the CDR3 is TGTGCCATCAGTGTTACTTCAGACAGGGTGGGCGAGCAGTACTTC. It yields the protein CAISVTSDRVGEQYF.

The rearrangement uses TRBV5-4 and TRBJ1-2; tentatively, D is TRBD1 (6 bases). Per the germline V gene, CDR1 is SGHNT and CDR2 is YYREEE (reference sequence). V lost 0 bases and J lost 8, with 11 bases in between. CDR3 length: 13 residues. The CDR3 DNA reads TGTGCCAGCAGCTTGGAACAGGGCCGGGGCTACACCTTC. Amino acids: CASSLEQGRGYTF.

J is TRBJ1-2 and V is TRBV2; D is unresolved. Germline V lookup: CDR1 SNHLY, CDR2 FYNNEI. There are 13 residues in the CDR3. V lost 1 base and J 4 bases, leaving 7 bases between the germline ends. CDR3 protein: CASSEVPLYGYTF. The CDR3, as DNA: TGTGCCAGCAGTGAAGTACCGCTCTATGGCTACACCTTC. Full variable domain (missing parts from reference TRBV2 and TRBJ1-2): EPEVTQTPSHQVTQMGQEVILRCVPISNHLYFYWYRQILGQKVEFLVSFYNNEISEKSEIFDDQFSVERPDGSNFTLKIRSTKLEDSAMYFCASSEVPLYGYTFGSGTRLTVV.

This sequence joins TRBV7-2 and TRBJ1-1; D remains ambiguous. Trimming took off 1 base at V and 10 bases at J, with 7 bases between the two ends. Per the germline V gene, CDR1 is SGHTA and CDR2 is FQGNSA. The CDR3 has 11 amino acids. CDR3 in DNA: TGTGCCAGCAGCTTAGTTGTTTCAGCTTTCTTT. It encodes CASSLVVSAFF.